Each of the 8 T cell receptor beta chains below was sequenced from the same sample in a study of cytomegalovirus exposure and HLA in healthy donors. It was with 60 Vbeta and 13 Jbeta primers that the PCR ran. Method: immunoSEQ multiplex PCR; TCRdb's copy keeps in-frame clones and lacks some. The repertoire holds around 260,000 clones, with 75% to 85% as singletons. The sequenced material came from PBMCs. The receptor source for this set is a girl aged 2-10 years in good health and CMV-seronegative.

The genes are TRBV7-7 and TRBJ1-2; D is unclear. The CDR3 is 22 amino acids. Germline V lookup: CDR1 SSHAT, CDR2 FNYEAQ (reference sequence). Between the trimmed V and J ends, which lost 1 base and 6 bases, there was a span of 36 bases. CDR3 amino acids: CASSLEGILGNEGQSQRDGYTF. DNA for the CDR3: TGTGCCAGCAGCTTAGAAGGGATTTTGGGTAATGAGGGTCAGTCCCAGCGAGATGGCTACACCTTC.

This chain links TRBV5-1 with TRBJ2-7; the match to TRBD1 covers 8 bases. Germline V CDR1 and CDR2: SGHRS, YFSETQ. J lost 6 bases, V lost 3 bases, and 8 bases had no gene match. This CDR3 comprises 14 residues. CDR3 loop: CASSSNRGVSEQYF. CDR3 nucleotides: TGCGCCAGCAGCTCGAACAGGGGGGTGTCCGAGCAGTACTTC.

This clone showed up just once. The CDR3 reads CASSVAAGSEAFF. The CDR3 bases are TGTGCCAGCAGCGTAGCGGCGGGGTCTGAAGCTTTCTTT. The V call is TRBV9, the J call TRBJ1-1; D call uncertain. Germline CDR1 is SGDLS and CDR2 is YYNGEE. V was clipped by 0 bases and J by 6 bases, with 9 bases between them. The CDR3 covers 13 residues.

The genes are TRBV6-1 and TRBJ2-7; D gene ambiguous. CDR1 MNHNS and CDR2 SASEGT come from the germline V gene. The length of the CDR3 is 14 residues. The germline V and J ends were trimmed by 4 bases and 2 bases, with 12 bases remaining between them. The CDR3: CASSVGDTAYEQYF. The CDR3 nucleotides are TGTGCCAGCAGTGTTGGTGACACTGCCTACGAGCAGTACTTC.

This chain connects TRBV2 to TRBJ1-2; D gene uncertain. The CDR3 totals 12 residues. Germline-derived CDR1 and CDR2 are SNHLY and FYNNEI. The V gene lost 4 bases and the J gene lost 0 bases, with 3 bases spanning the gap. CDR3 nucleotide sequence: TGTGCCAGCAGTGGGCCTAACTATGGCTACACCTTC. Its protein product is CASSGPNYGYTF.

V and J are TRBV19 and TRBJ2-1; 11 nucleotides align to TRBD1. Germline lookup yields CDR1 LNHDA and CDR2 SQIVND (reference sequence). The CDR3 consists of 15 residues. V shed 6 bases and J 7 bases; nucleotides not matched to a gene: 8. Here the CDR3 reads CASSLGQGEVNEQFF. In nucleotides, the CDR3 is TGTGCCAGTAGCCTGGGACAGGGGGAGGTTAATGAGCAGTTCTTC.

The table lists this clone with a few counts. The V call is TRBV7-2, the J call TRBJ2-4; 9 nucleotides match TRBD2. J gave up 1 base and V 2 bases, and 6 bases lay outside the gene matches. There are 17 residues in the CDR3. Germline CDR1 SGHTA, CDR2 FQGNSA. CDR3 in DNA: TGTGCCAGCAGCTTACTAGCGGGGTGGCGGGCCAAAAACATTCAGTACTTC. It yields the protein CASSLLAGWRAKNIQYF.

The rearrangement links TRBV5-1 to TRBJ1-6, with D perhaps TRBD1 (6 bases). This CDR3 contains 17 residues. The V end was cut by 3 bases, the J end by 2 bases, with 15 bases between. CDR1 and CDR2 (germline): SGHRS, YFSETQ. This CDR3 is CASSSSAGDPYNSPLHF. In nucleotides, the CDR3 is TGCGCCAGCAGCTCCAGCGCAGGGGACCCCTATAATTCACCCCTCCACTTT.